This paragraph covers one TCR beta chain sequence. These data originate in a study of blood T cell repertoires in COVID-19. Study in general: T cells, B-cell-depleted T cells, or PBMCs provided the cDNA or gDNA that served as material.

The CDR3 runs 14 residues. The germline gives CDR1 MNHEY, CDR2 SVGAGI. Losses at the gene ends were 10 bases for V and 5 bases for J; bases not matched to a gene: 8. Under the authors' procedure: Estimates of nucleated cell counts were drawn from the amplification of reference gene primers. Generated by immunoSEQ multiplex PCR, the TCRdb table keeps only in-frame clones and is missing some. The V and J calls and the clone size are those of that table, but D and trimming were determined from the DNA. This repertoire shows approximately 170,000 clones, approximately 93% found once; its top ten account for around 2%.

The sample comprised peripheral blood. The receptor's source is a woman aged 55 to 70 with COVID-19, enrolled during active disease. The chain couples TRBV6-5 to TRBJ2-5; 12 nucleotides agree with TRBD2. The CDR3 spells CATRWTSGVETQYF. The CDR3 coding sequence is TGTGCCACCAGATGGACTAGCGGGGTGGAGACCCAGTACTTC.